One TCR beta chain is described in this entry. The antigen this receptor binds is unknown. Base qualities are missing; no much larger clone stands one base away. This entry comes from a study of blood T cells in healthy people across ages (dated by TCRdb to between 2014 and 2017). In the study overall: In model experiments, roughly one uniquely barcoded TCR beta cDNA molecule per two T cells was captured by template switching. To avoid experimental bias, donors of different ages were distributed randomly across sequencing lanes. The donors were divided into four age groups: young (average around 16 years), middle-aged (around 37), aged (around 59) and long-lived (around 87). Age-related changes in TCR beta repertoire diversity were measured in the study by deep sequencing normalized with unique cDNA molecular identifiers. For two donors (one aged 18 to 30 and one aged 80 or older), the study analyzed two additional independent replicas of 1 million unique cDNA reads from the same blood draw.

The library was generated by 5' RACE. The sample was run on an Illumina HiSeq 2500. A second about 7 to 11 cycle PCR used a sample-barcoded 5' primer and a J-beta primer mix. Each TCR beta cDNA molecule received a unique molecular identifier from a template-switch 5' adaptor carrying 12 random nucleotides. Each sample yielded at least 2.5 million CDR3-containing paired-end reads. All of the RNA was converted into first-strand cDNA using the Mint cDNA synthesis kit, with a TRBC-specific oligonucleotide serving as the primer. All cDNA was treated with uracil-DNA glycosylase and then went through a first 18-cycle PCR with the universal primers M1SS and BC2_uni_R. The study's own analysis went as follows. Normalization of each sample was performed by random selection of 1 million high-quality reads, each carrying a distinct molecular identifier. Instead of being binned into consensus sequences, reads that shared molecular identifiers were thrown out. MiTCR, set to a Q25 quality threshold and the strictest error-elimination algorithm, was used for CDR3 identification, clonotype clustering and error correction. A nonparametric unseen species model using Euler transformation provided a lower-bound estimate of total TCR beta diversity. Through fastp at Q25 and MiXCR, TCRdb rebuilt clones from the public reads, retaining in-frame beta chains. Rows matching on CDR3 protein sequence are summarized as one entry with the most common DNA and genes. TCRdb, not the original authors, processed these V and J calls. The sample contains about 1,400,000 distinct CDR3 sequences, around 42% of them found a single time. The top ten hold under 8% of the sample.

Systemically healthy Caucasian individuals from Russia, 35 to 50 in total and aged about 6 to 95 years, were included as donors. Roughly 9 milliliters of peripheral blood were drawn from each donor into EDTA-treated Vacutainer tubes. Ficoll-Paque density-gradient centrifugation was used to isolate PBMCs, with at least 7 million per sample. Trizol reagent was used to extract total RNA from PBMCs, with at least 6 micrograms per sample. For every donor, an aliquot of PBMCs went through flow cytometry to measure the percentages of naive CD45RAhigh/CD27high T cells. The CDR3 holds 16 amino acids from the cysteine to the phenylalanine. Only the CDR3 part of the read is kept: 48 bases, read in frame from the first base. CDR1 and CDR2, looked up from the germline V gene (reference sequence), are LGHDT and YNNKEL. Results and caveats for the whole study, not just this receptor: Total diversity estimates from one million sequenced T cells were considered lower bounds and underestimates. The CMV infection status of donors was not known, potentially confounding age-related changes in expanded clonotypes. Observed TCR beta diversity per million T cells fell roughly linearly with age, and a significant reduction was already apparent by age approximately 41. Observed TCR beta diversity correlated strongly with the percentage of naive T cells measured by flow cytometry. Compared with the aged group, the long-lived group had more naive CD4+ T cells, fewer expanded clones and increased TCR diversity, suggesting age selection. Since profiling was done on bulk unsorted PBMCs, naive and antigen-experienced compartments could not be conclusively compared.

The V and J segments used are TRBV3-1 and TRBJ2-1; the D gene is perhaps TRBD2, from 5 matching bases. The J call is in doubt because the DNA end fits TRBJ2-7 better. Material for sequencing was blood. The source of this sequence is a woman under 30 in good health. The CDR3 loop reads CASSQAASLSYNEQYF. The DNA sequence is as follows: TGTGCCAGCAGCCAAGCGGCTAGCCTCTCCTACAATGAGCAGTACTTC.